These 14 T cell receptor beta chains were all obtained from the same sample, sequenced in a study of T cells in localized non-small cell lung cancer. The data were produced by immunoSEQ multiplex PCR, yet TCRdb's version contains in-frame clones alone and is incomplete. The profile shows about 82,000 clones, about three quarters of them singletons. The source was PBMCs, collected before any cancer treatment. Receptors originate from a man between 40 and 69 years old with stage II squamous cell lung carcinoma.

The chain employs TRBV6-1 and TRBJ2-3; 7 bases are shared with TRBD1. Germline-derived CDR1 and CDR2 are MNHNS and SASEGT. This CDR3 has 14 residues. Unmatched junction bases numbered 7, after V lost 6 bases and J lost 4 bases. The CDR3 reads CASSLQGPPDTQYF. CDR3 DNA sequence: TGTGCCAGCAGCTTACAGGGGCCCCCAGATACGCAGTATTTT.

This chain joins TRBV28 and TRBJ1-5; no clear D gene. This CDR3 spans 12 amino acids. Germline CDR1 MDHEN, CDR2 SYDVKM. Trimming took 11 bases from V and 1 from J, leaving 9 bases between them. The CDR3 bases are TGTGCCTCCGCCGGGAGCAATCAGCCCCAGCATTTT. It encodes CASAGSNQPQHF.

The chain combines TRBV27 with TRBJ1-2, with D maybe TRBD1 (5 bases). V lost 3 bases and J lost 6, with 14 bases in between. Germline V gene sequence: CDR1 MNHEY, CDR2 SMNVEV (reference sequence). This CDR3 region has 14 residues. DNA for the CDR3: TGTGCCAGCAGTTTCCGGGGCCAGACCAATGGCTACACCTTC. It codes for CASSFRGQTNGYTF.

This clone was counted only a few times. This chain uses TRBV29-1 with TRBJ2-1, with TRBD1 matching 9 bases. The germline CDR1 and CDR2 sequences are SQVTM and ANQGSEA. V lost 6 bases and J lost 9; bases outside the gene matches: 6. CDR3 length equals 12 residues. DNA of the CDR3: TGCAGCGTACGGACAGGGGCCGTTGAGCAGTTCTTC. Protein product: CSVRTGAVEQFF.

The gene calls are TRBV29-1 and TRBJ2-1, with D unresolved. Per the germline V gene, CDR1 is SQVTM and CDR2 is ANQGSEA. The CDR3 runs 11 residues. Trimming shortened V by 4 bases and J by 5 bases, and 6 bases separated the two germline ends. For the CDR3, the DNA is TGCAGCGTTGTAAGGAACAATGAGCAGTTCTTC. Translation gives CSVVRNNEQFF.

The chain is built from TRBV5-1 and TRBJ1-4, with 8 bases identical to TRBD1. Germline CDR1 is SGHRS and CDR2 is YFSETQ. The CDR3 length is 15 residues. J was trimmed by 7 bases and V by 3 bases; bases with no gene match: 8. The CDR3 loop reads CASSSTGDHSEKLFF. CDR3 DNA: TGCGCCAGCAGCTCGACAGGGGATCATAGTGAAAAACTGTTTTTT.

This chain joins TRBV5-1 and TRBJ2-1, with 7 bases fitting TRBD1. The CDR3 runs 13 residues. J gave up 5 bases and V 4 bases, and 3 bases lay outside the gene matches. From germline, CDR1 is SGHRS and CDR2 YFSETQ. CDR3 nucleotides: TGCGCCAGCAGCAGGGACAGCCACAATGAGCAGTTCTTC. The encoded protein is CASSRDSHNEQFF.

The rearrangement links TRBV9 to TRBJ2-7; 12 nucleotides line up with TRBD2. CDR3 size: 15 residues. V trimming: 4 bases; J trimming: 2 bases; junction bases outside the gene matches: 4. Germline CDR1 is SGDLS and CDR2 is YYNGEE. CDR3 DNA: TGTGCCAGCAGCCTACTAGCGGGAGGAACCTACGAGCAGTACTTC. Amino acid sequence: CASSLLAGGTYEQYF.

The V and J genes are TRBV2 and TRBJ2-3; TRBD2 agrees at 12 bases. V trimming: 4 bases; J trimming: 0 bases; junction bases outside the gene matches: 2. Germline CDR1 is SNHLY and CDR2 is FYNNEI. This CDR3 has 16 residues. CDR3 residues: CASSGTSGMSTDTQYF. The DNA of the CDR3 is TGTGCCAGCAGTGGGACTAGCGGGATGAGCACAGATACGCAGTATTTT.

The chain is built from TRBV6-5 and TRBJ2-6; D possibly matches TRBD1 or TRBD2 (5 bases each). The CDR3 contains 15 residues. The germline V gene has CDR1 MNHEY and CDR2 SVGAGI. Trimming took 2 bases from V and 0 from J, leaving 5 bases between them. CDR3 in amino acids: CASSYGGSGANVLTF. The CDR3, as DNA: TGTGCCAGCAGTTACGGGGGCTCTGGGGCCAACGTCCTGACTTTC.

J is TRBJ1-1 and V is TRBV7-2, with D maybe TRBD1 (5 bases). Germline loops: CDR1 SGHTA, CDR2 FQGNSA. There are 16 residues in the CDR3. The germline V and J ends were trimmed by 5 bases and 1 base, with 17 bases remaining between them. CDR3 sequence reads: CASSPAPMGRNTEAFF. CDR3 nucleotides: TGTGCCAGCAGCCCCGCCCCGATGGGGCGGAACACTGAAGCTTTCTTT.

The chain joins TRBV18 to TRBJ1-1; no reliable D call. Per the germline V gene, CDR1 is KGHSH and CDR2 is LQKENI. The V end lost 2 bases, the J end lost 0 bases, and 4 bases lay between the germline ends. CDR3 length: 13 residues. CDR3 protein: CASSPSLNTEAFF. Written as DNA, the CDR3 is TGTGCCAGCTCACCAAGTTTGAACACTGAAGCTTTCTTT.

The sample holds a few counts of this clone. The chain combines TRBV6-6 with TRBJ2-1; no definite D call. Germline assignment: CDR1 MNHNY and CDR2 SVGAGI (reference sequence). The V end lost 2 bases, the J end lost 9 bases, and 17 bases lay between the germline ends. This CDR3 has 15 residues. The CDR3 protein is CASSYKAGSPTEQFF. The CDR3 nucleotides read TGTGCCAGCAGTTACAAGGCAGGATCACCCACTGAGCAGTTCTTC.

The CDR3 protein is CASSVGTSGSQETQYF. The CDR3 nucleotides are TGTGCCAGCAGTGTAGGGACTAGCGGCTCCCAAGAGACCCAGTACTTC. The rearrangement uses TRBV6-1 and TRBJ2-5; TRBD2 matches 11 bases. CDR1 MNHNS and CDR2 SASEGT come from the germline V gene. The CDR3 length is 16 residues. The J segment lost 1 base and the V segment lost 4 bases, leaving 5 bases of the junction unmatched.